The following is a TCR beta chain sequence with its context. The CDR3 is 13 amino acids. Germline lookup yields CDR1 ENHRY and CDR2 SYGVKD. V gave up 6 bases and J gave up 1 base, with 9 bases separating them. This sample was taken from a study of blood T cell repertoires in COVID-19. Only in-frame clones appear in the TCRdb table, and some are missing; sequencing was by immunoSEQ multiplex PCR. The sample records approximately 50,000 clones, approximately 83% being singletons. The rearrangement links TRBV10-3 to TRBJ1-1, with D maybe TRBD1 (5 bases). Material: peripheral blood. This clonotype originated in a human donor in a cohort sampled during active COVID-19. The CDR3 sequence: CAIRDIENTEAFF. DNA for the CDR3: TGTGCCATCAGGGACATCGAGAACACTGAAGCTTTCTTT.